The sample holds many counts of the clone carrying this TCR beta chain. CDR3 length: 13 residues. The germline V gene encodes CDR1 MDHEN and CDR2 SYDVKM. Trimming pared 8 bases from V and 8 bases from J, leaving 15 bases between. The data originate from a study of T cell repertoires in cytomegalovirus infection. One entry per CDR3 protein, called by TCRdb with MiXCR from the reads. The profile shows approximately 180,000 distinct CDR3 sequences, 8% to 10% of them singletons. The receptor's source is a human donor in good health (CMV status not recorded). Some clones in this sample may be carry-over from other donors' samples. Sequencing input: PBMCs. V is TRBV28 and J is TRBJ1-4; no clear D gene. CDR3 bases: TGTGCCAGCCGTGAGACCGGGCAAGAAAAACTGTTTTTT. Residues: CASRETGQEKLFF.